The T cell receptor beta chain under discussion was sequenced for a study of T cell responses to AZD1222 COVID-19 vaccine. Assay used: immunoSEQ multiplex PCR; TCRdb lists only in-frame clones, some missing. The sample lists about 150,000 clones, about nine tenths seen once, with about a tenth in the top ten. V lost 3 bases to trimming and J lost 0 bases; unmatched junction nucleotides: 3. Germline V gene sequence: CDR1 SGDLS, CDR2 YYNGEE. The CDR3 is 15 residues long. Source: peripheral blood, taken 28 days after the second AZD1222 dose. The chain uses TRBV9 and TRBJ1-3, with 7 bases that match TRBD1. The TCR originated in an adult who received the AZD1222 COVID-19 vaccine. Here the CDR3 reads CASSGGTASGNTIYF. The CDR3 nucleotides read TGTGCCAGCAGCGGAGGGACAGCCTCTGGAAACACCATATATTTT.